These 24 T cell receptor beta chains were sequenced from one sample in a study of human T cells and chemical hapten exposure. Time point described: healthy volunteer bleed at 6 weeks. Extraction of total RNA was performed on unfractionated whole blood. TCRdb re-called the RACE reads with MiXCR, one entry per CDR3 protein. The table shows more than 60,000 distinct CDR3 sequences, with over 8.5% occurring only once. Sample: whole blood. Source of these receptors: a male donor in good health. Some clones in this sample may be carry-over from other donors' samples.

This clonotype was found a few times. Here the CDR3 DNA reads TGTGCCAGCAGTCGCTGGGGGACGGACGAGCAGTACTTC. It specifies CASSRWGTDEQYF. This rearrangement joins TRBV6-2 or TRBV6-3 to TRBJ2-7; D possibly uses TRBD1 or TRBD2 (5 bases each). The germline V gene encodes CDR1 MNHEY and CDR2 SVGEGT. The CDR3 extends over 13 amino acids. V dropped 5 bases and J dropped 5 bases, with 13 bases sitting between them.

This clonotype has only a few counts. CDR3 sequence reads: CASSEFMNTEAFF. CDR3 coding DNA: TGTGCCAGCAGTGAATTCATGAACACTGAAGCTTTCTTT. The chain is built from TRBV25-1 and TRBJ1-1, with D hard to call. The CDR3 length is 13 residues. V was cut by 1 base and J by 0 bases, with 3 bases left in between. Germline CDR1 reads MGHDK; CDR2 reads SYGVNS. The entire variable domain, with the rest obtained from reference TRBV25-1 and TRBJ1-1, is as follows: EADIYQTPRYLVIGTGKKITLECSQTMGHDKMYWYQQDPGMELHLIHYSYGVNSTEKGDLSSESTVSRIRTEHFPLTLESARPSHTSQYLCASSEFMNTEAFFGQGTRLTVV.

The chain couples TRBV3-1 to TRBJ2-1; either TRBD1 or TRBD2 may fit D (5 bases each). The CDR3 length is 16 residues. Germline assignment: CDR1 LGHDT and CDR2 YNNKEL (reference sequence). The germline V and J ends were trimmed by 2 bases and 0 bases, with 11 bases remaining between them. The CDR3 loop reads CASSQKSGSSYNEQFF. The DNA for the CDR3 is TGTGCCAGCAGCCAAAAGTCAGGGAGCTCCTACAATGAGCAGTTCTTC.

J is TRBJ2-7 and V is TRBV6-5; 8 nucleotides align to TRBD2. The germline CDR1 and CDR2 sequences are MNHEY and SVGAGI. The junction had 8 bases not matched to a gene; V was cut back by 0 bases and J by 4 bases. This CDR3 region has 16 residues. CDR3 coding DNA: TGTGCCAGCAGTTACTCGATCATAGCGGGGACGTACGAGCAGTACTTC. Translation: CASSYSIIAGTYEQYF.

The chain uses TRBV5-4 and TRBJ2-1, with unresolved D. The germline V and J ends were trimmed by 4 bases and 7 bases, with 6 bases remaining between them. CDR1 and CDR2 (germline): SGHNT, YYREEE (reference sequence). The CDR3 loop spans 11 amino acids. The CDR3 nucleotides read TGTGCCAGCAGCGCGAGGAATGAGCAGTTCTTC. This gives the protein CASSARNEQFF.

This clonotype was seen only a few times. CDR3 sequence (DNA): TGTGCCAGCAGCCTCCGAGACAGAGCCTACGAGCAGTACTTC. It specifies CASSLRDRAYEQYF. This chain uses TRBV7-8 with TRBJ2-7; D is possibly TRBD1 (5 bases). This CDR3 is 14 amino acids long. Germline assignment: CDR1 SGHVS and CDR2 FQNEAQ. V gave up 5 bases and J gave up 2 bases, with 13 bases separating them.

This clonotype was recorded a few times. The chain joins TRBV5-1 to TRBJ2-3; D assignment may be TRBD1 or TRBD2 (5 bases each). This CDR3 is 17 amino acids long. CDR1 is SGHRS and CDR2 is YFSETQ in the germline V gene. Deletions cut 5 bases from V and 0 bases from J, with 19 bases between. CDR3 sequence (DNA): TGCGCCAGCAGGCCCCGGGTACCCGGGGCTAGCACAGATACGCAGTATTTT. Its protein product is CASRPRVPGASTDTQYF.

This clonotype was seen at least ten times. The chain joins TRBV4-3 to TRBJ1-6, with a weak D call TRBD1 (5 bases). Germline assignment: CDR1 LGHNA and CDR2 YSLEER. The ends were cut back, 0 bases at V and 5 bases at J, with 8 bases in the middle. There are 15 residues in the CDR3. The CDR3 bases are TGCGCCAGCAGCCAAGACGCCAGGGATAATTCACCCCTCCACTTT. It yields the protein CASSQDARDNSPLHF.

This chain links TRBV9 with TRBJ2-3; weak D call: TRBD2 (5 bases). Between the trimmed V and J ends, which lost 6 bases and 3 bases, there was a span of 20 bases. The length of the CDR3 is 16 residues. Germline V lookup: CDR1 SGDLS, CDR2 YYNGEE. The CDR3 loop is CASTSPAHPGTDTQYF. The CDR3 DNA is TGTGCCAGCACCTCTCCGGCCCACCCGGGGACAGATACGCAGTATTTT.

A few counts support this clonotype. In DNA, the CDR3 is TGTGCCAGCTCACCACCGGACAGCCCAGATACGCAGTATTTT. Translation gives CASSPPDSPDTQYF. This chain joins TRBV18 and TRBJ2-3, with D maybe TRBD1 (6 bases). CDR1 KGHSH and CDR2 LQKENI come from the germline V gene. The length of the CDR3 is 14 residues. Trimming removed 0 bases at V and 4 bases at J, with 8 bases between.

This clonotype was found many times. This chain joins TRBV7-2 and TRBJ1-3, with D tentatively TRBD1 (5 bases). Trimming removed 3 bases from V and 2 bases from J, with 11 bases in between. In germline, CDR1 is SGHTA, CDR2 FQGNSA. There are 15 residues in the CDR3. The chain's CDR3 is CASSLMRGPGNTIYF. The CDR3 bases are TGTGCCAGCAGCTTGATGCGGGGCCCTGGAAACACCATATATTTT.

The table lists this clonotype with a few counts. This rearrangement joins TRBV12-3 or TRBV12-4 to TRBJ1-6; no reliable D call. CDR3 length equals 14 residues. V was trimmed by 6 bases and J by 9 bases, leaving 15 bases between them. The CDR3 region has the DNA TGTGCCAGCAGGGCGGGATCCGGCGTTTCACCCCTCCACTTT. It is translated as CASRAGSGVSPLHF.

This clonotype was found a few times. This rearrangement joins TRBV3-1 to TRBJ1-1; 9 nucleotides agree with TRBD1. CDR3 length: 14 amino acids. Trimming removed 3 bases from V and 1 base from J; junction bases left unmatched: 0. Per germline, CDR1 LGHDT and CDR2 YNNKEL (reference sequence). The CDR3 nucleotides are TGTGCCAGCAGCCAGGGACAGGGGAACACTGAAGCTTTCTTT. Its translation: CASSQGQGNTEAFF.

This clonotype was seen many times. This chain links TRBV29-1 with TRBJ2-5, with 15 bases lining up with TRBD2. The ends lost 7 bases at V and 2 bases at J; junction bases unmatched: 5. The germline V gene encodes CDR1 SQVTM and CDR2 ANQGSEA. This CDR3 has 15 residues. The DNA of the CDR3 is TGCAGCGCCGGGACTAGCGGGGGGAGTCAAGAGACCCAGTACTTC. Protein: CSAGTSGGSQETQYF.

Ten or more counts support this clonotype. The gene calls are TRBV6-5 and TRBJ1-5; D ambiguous. Trimming removed 4 bases at V and 2 bases at J, with 6 bases between. The CDR3 is 13 residues long. Germline CDR1 MNHEY, CDR2 SVGAGI. The CDR3 protein is CASSFGGNQPQHF. CDR3 sequence (DNA): TGTGCCAGCAGTTTCGGCGGCAATCAGCCCCAGCATTTT.

This clonotype has more than one count but fewer than ten. The CDR3 sequence: CASSSPPSSPYQETQYF. The CDR3 region has the DNA TGCGCCAGCAGCTCACCTCCTAGTAGCCCCTACCAAGAGACCCAGTACTTC. J is TRBJ2-5 and V is TRBV5-1; D gene ambiguous. This CDR3 is 17 amino acids long. Trimming removed 3 bases at V and 0 bases at J, with 18 bases between. CDR1 is SGHRS, CDR2 YFSETQ, per germline.

This clonotype has more than one count but fewer than ten. V and J are TRBV3-1 and TRBJ2-7; tentatively, D is TRBD1 (5 bases). Germline assignment: CDR1 LGHDT and CDR2 YNNKEL (reference sequence). Trimming removed 0 bases at V and 5 bases at J, with 11 bases between. This CDR3 has 14 amino acids. Here the CDR3 DNA reads TGTGCCAGCAGCCAAGATAGGGGCAGAGACGAGCAGTACTTC. Translation: CASSQDRGRDEQYF.

The V gene is TRBV29-1, the J gene TRBJ2-2; 8 bases match TRBD1. V dropped 7 bases and J dropped 6; count of bases not matched to a gene: 10. The CDR3 consists of 14 residues. Germline values: CDR1 SQVTM, CDR2 ANQGSEA. CDR3 sequence: CSAAKQGAAGELFF. As DNA, the CDR3 is TGCAGCGCGGCCAAGCAGGGGGCAGCCGGGGAGCTGTTTTTT.

This clonotype was counted ten times or more. This chain uses TRBV5-1 with TRBJ2-7; 9 bases fit TRBD2. With V trimmed by 2 bases and J by 0 bases, 6 bases remained unmatched. This CDR3 comprises 16 residues. CDR1 and CDR2 from the germline V gene are SGHRS and YFSETQ. The CDR3, as DNA: TGCGCCAGCAGCTTTTCTAGCGGGGCGAGCTCCTACGAGCAGTACTTC. Protein: CASSFSSGASSYEQYF.

This clonotype appeared many times. The genes are TRBV5-1 and TRBJ2-5; D is possibly TRBD1 (5 bases). This CDR3 region has 15 residues. Germline CDR1 is SGHRS and CDR2 is YFSETQ. V was pared by 0 bases and J by 5 bases, with 14 bases between. Here the CDR3 DNA reads TGCGCCAGCAGCTTGGCTGTGGGGCCCGGGGAGACCCAGTACTTC. It codes for CASSLAVGPGETQYF.

This clonotype was observed a handful of times. CDR3 sequence reads: CASSQGLTGGADTQYF. The CDR3 DNA follows: TGCGCCAGCAGCCAAGGCTTGACAGGGGGCGCAGATACGCAGTATTTT. The chain combines TRBV4-1 with TRBJ2-3; 10 nucleotides line up with TRBD1. The CDR3 runs to 16 residues. V lost 1 base to trimming and J lost 4 bases; unmatched junction nucleotides: 5. Germline assignment: CDR1 MGHRA and CDR2 YSYEKL.

In this sample, this clonotype turned up a few times. This chain links TRBV7-3 with TRBJ1-6, with 10 bases aligning to TRBD1. CDR1 and CDR2 from the germline V gene are SGHTA and FQGTGA. This CDR3 region has 14 residues. With V trimmed by 1 base and J by 9 bases, 0 bases remained unmatched. The CDR3 sequence is CASSLRQGASPLHF. In DNA, the CDR3 is TGTGCCAGCAGCTTAAGACAGGGGGCTTCACCCCTCCACTTT.

The chain employs TRBV29-1 and TRBJ2-6; D is unclear. V lost 3 bases and J 3 bases, leaving 3 bases between the germline ends. This CDR3 has 12 amino acids. Looked up from germline, CDR1 is SQVTM and CDR2 is ANQGSEA. DNA for the CDR3: TGCAGCGTTGACGGTGGGGCCAACGTCCTGACTTTC. Protein sequence: CSVDGGANVLTF.

This clonotype was recorded at least ten times. The V call is TRBV9, the J call TRBJ2-6, with a possible D match to TRBD1 (7 bases). Germline CDR1 reads SGDLS; CDR2 reads YYNGEE. The CDR3 runs to 19 residues. The V gene lost 4 bases and the J gene lost 0 bases, with 20 bases spanning the gap. The CDR3 DNA sequence: TGTGCCAGCAGCCCCCTCGGAGGGACAGCCGACTCTGGGGCCAACGTCCTGACTTTC. Amino acid sequence: CASSPLGGTADSGANVLTF.